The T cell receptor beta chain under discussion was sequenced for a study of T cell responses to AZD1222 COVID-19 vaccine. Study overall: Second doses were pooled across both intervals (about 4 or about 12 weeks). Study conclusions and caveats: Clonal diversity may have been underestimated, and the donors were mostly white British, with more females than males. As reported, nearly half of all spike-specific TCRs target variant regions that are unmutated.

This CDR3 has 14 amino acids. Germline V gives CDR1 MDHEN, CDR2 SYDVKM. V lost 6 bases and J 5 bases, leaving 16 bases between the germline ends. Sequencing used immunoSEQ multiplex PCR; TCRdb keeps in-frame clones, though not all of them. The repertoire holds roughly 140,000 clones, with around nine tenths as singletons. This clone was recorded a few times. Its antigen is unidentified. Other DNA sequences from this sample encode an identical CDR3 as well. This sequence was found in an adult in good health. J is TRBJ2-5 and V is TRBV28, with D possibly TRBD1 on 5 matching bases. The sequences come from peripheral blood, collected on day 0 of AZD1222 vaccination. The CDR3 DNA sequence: TGTGCCAGCAGCTTCGGGCAGGGAAGGGAGACCCAGTACTTC. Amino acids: CASSFGQGRETQYF.